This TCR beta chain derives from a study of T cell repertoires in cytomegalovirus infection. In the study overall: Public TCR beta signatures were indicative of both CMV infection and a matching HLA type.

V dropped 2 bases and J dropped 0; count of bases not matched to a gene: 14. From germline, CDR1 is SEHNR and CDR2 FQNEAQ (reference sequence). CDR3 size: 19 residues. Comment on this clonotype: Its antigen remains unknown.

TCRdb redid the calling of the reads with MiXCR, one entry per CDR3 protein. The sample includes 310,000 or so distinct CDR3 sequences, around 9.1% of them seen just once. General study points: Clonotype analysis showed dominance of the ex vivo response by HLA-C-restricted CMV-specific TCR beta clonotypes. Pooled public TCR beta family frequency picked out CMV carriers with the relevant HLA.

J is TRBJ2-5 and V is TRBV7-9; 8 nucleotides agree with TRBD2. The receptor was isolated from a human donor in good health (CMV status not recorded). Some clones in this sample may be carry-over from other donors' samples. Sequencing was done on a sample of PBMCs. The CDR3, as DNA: TGTGCCAGCAGCTTAAGCCCCCCCGCAGCGGGGGCGTACCAAGAGACCCAGTACTTC. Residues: CASSLSPPAAGAYQETQYF.